This TCR beta chain appears in the sequencing data of a study of T cells in Graves' hyperthyroidism and ophthalmopathy. Amplification of TCR beta CDR3 regions was performed using RNA transcripts as template. With the HTBI primer set, the TCR CDR3 went through a first round of RT-PCR. TCRdb independently ran MiXCR on the multiplex PCR reads; one entry per CDR3 protein. The profile shows about 360,000 distinct CDR3 sequences, around 25% of them singletons. Germline lookup yields CDR1 SQVTM and CDR2 ANQGSEA. This CDR3 region has 13 residues. The J segment lost 7 bases and the V segment lost 6 bases, leaving 7 bases of the junction unmatched.

The chain combines TRBV29-1 with TRBJ1-1, with 11 bases that match TRBD1. Sequences were obtained from blood. The sequence came from a man aged 45 to 65 with Graves' hyperthyroidism. CDR3 DNA: TGCAGCGTCCGGGACAGGGGGTACCTTGAAGCTTTCTTT. Amino acids: CSVRDRGYLEAFF.